This T cell receptor (beta chain) derives from a study of blood T cell repertoires in COVID-19 (dated by TCRdb to about 2020). With respect to the entire study: Samples covering the acute and convalescent phases of COVID-19 were provided by collaborators in the United States, Italy and Spain. The prospective study material was composed of cDNA or gDNA derived from T cells, B-cell-depleted T cells, or PBMCs. Subjects who had been exposed to COVID-19, were actively infected with it, or had recovered from it provided the deeply sampled blood TCRbeta repertoires that made up the dataset. A freely available public database, intended as a resource for researchers studying the immune response to SARS-CoV-2, is where the repertoires were released. Samples came from the ongoing ImmuneRACE study (first 160 participants) plus 1,254 subjects from 6 global collaborators. A de-identified subject ID, COVID-19 status, age in years and sex were almost always included in the sample metadata. Where available, HLA class I and class II types were taken from metadata supplied by the sample provider and were not determined by assay-based typing.

TCRbeta CDR3 regions were amplified from genomic DNA using the immunoSEQ Assay, a bias-controlled multiplex PCR. On the study's bioinformatics: The number of nucleated cells in each sample was estimated from the amplification of reference gene primers within the assay. To quantify the absolute abundance of each unique TCRbeta CDR3 rearrangement, sequence reads were collapsed and filtered. For each sample, productive Simpson clonality was calculated as the square root of Simpson's diversity index across productive rearrangements. Here the immuneACCESS table is served through TCRdb, limited to in-frame sequences with V and J called. Missing clones are a known gap in these copies; in checked studies unresolved V genes cover under half, and the rest lacks a known reason. For V, J and clone size, that table is used; D and trimming come from the DNA. Across this sample there are about 76,000 clones, with roughly nine tenths seen only once. The top ten constitute just over 9% of the sample.

There are 16 amino acids in the CDR3, from cysteine to phenylalanine inclusive. The sequence is cut down to CDR3 DNA, 48 bases in frame from base 1. V is reduced by 4 bases and J by 0 bases, leaving a spacing of 13 bases between them. CDR1 and CDR2 are drawn from the germline V gene: KGHSH, LQKENI. Comment on this clone: The specificity of this receptor is unknown. Base-call qualities are not available, and no considerably larger clone is one nucleotide away.

The collaborating institutions used their own protocols to collect whole blood in K2EDTA tubes. For TCRbeta analysis, collaborators shipped samples as frozen whole blood, isolated PBMCs, or DNA extracted from either of those sample types. Study-wide findings and limitations: The amount of clinical and demographic metadata varied by source and participant and was provided uncurated.

Sequencing was performed on peripheral blood. The rearranged chain carries TRBV18 and TRBJ1-3; perhaps TRBD1 is the D gene, with 5 bases matching. This TCR was sampled from a human donor in a cohort sampled during active COVID-19. The DNA sequence follows: TGTGCCAGCTCACAAACCTCGGGGGACTCTGGAAACACCATATATTTT. Its translation is CASSQTSGDSGNTIYF.